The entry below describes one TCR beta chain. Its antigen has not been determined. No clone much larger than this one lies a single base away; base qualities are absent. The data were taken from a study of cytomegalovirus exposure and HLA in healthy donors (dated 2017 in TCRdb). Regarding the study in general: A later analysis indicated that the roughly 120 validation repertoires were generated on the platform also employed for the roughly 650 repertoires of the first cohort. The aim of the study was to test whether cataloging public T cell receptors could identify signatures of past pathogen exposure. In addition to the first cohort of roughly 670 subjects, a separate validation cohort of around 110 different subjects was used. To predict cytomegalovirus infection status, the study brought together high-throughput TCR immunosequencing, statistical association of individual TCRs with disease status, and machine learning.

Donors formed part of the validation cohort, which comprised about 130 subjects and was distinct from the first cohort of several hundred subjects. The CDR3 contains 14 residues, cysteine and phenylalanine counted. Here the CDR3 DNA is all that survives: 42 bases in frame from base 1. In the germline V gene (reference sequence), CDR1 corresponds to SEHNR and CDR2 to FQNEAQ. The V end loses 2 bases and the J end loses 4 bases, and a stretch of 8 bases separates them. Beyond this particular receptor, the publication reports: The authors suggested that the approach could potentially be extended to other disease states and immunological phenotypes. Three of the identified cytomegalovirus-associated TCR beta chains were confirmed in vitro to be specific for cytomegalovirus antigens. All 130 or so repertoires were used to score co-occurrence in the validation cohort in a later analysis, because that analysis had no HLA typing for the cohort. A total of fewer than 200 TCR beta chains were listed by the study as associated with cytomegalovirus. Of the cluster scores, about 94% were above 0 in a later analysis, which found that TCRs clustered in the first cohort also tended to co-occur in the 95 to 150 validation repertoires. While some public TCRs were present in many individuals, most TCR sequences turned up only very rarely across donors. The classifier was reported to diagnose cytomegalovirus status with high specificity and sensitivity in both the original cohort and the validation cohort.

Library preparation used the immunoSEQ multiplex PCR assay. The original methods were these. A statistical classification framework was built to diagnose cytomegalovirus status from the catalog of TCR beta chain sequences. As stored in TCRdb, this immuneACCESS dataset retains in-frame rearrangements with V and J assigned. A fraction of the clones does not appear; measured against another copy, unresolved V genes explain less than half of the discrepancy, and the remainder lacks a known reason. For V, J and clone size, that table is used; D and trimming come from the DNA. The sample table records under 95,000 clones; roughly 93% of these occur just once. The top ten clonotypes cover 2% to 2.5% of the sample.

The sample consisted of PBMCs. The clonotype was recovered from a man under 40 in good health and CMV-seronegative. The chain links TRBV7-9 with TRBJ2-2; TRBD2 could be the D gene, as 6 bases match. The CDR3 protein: CASSLLGLTGELFF. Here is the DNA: TGTGCCAGCAGCTTACTGGGACTCACCGGGGAGCTGTTTTTT. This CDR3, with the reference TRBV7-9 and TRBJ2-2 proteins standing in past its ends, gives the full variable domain DTGVSQNPRHKITKRGQNVTFRCDPISEHNRLYWYRQTLGQGPEFLTYFQNEAQLEKSRLLSDRFSAERPKGSFSTLEIQRTEQGDSAMYLCASSLLGLTGELFFGEGSRLTVL.